Presented here are 21 T cell receptor beta chains from one specimen sequenced in a study of type 1 regulatory T cells. No antigen has been identified for these receptors. TCRdb fed the reads into MiXCR, producing one record per CDR3 protein. The sample records fewer than 75,000 distinct CDR3 sequences, just under 50% being singletons. The sample taken for sequencing was cultured non-Tr1 T cells, either the whole culture or a sorted T cell fraction (not recorded which). The receptor set was obtained from a human donor in good health.

The CDR3 DNA reads TGTGCCAGCAGTGTTACTAGCGGGGGATACAATGAGCAGTTCTTC. It encodes CASSVTSGGYNEQFF. The chain has TRBV28 and TRBJ2-1, with TRBD2 matching 11 bases. Per germline, CDR1 MDHEN and CDR2 SYDVKM. CDR3 length: 15 amino acids. J was trimmed by 4 bases and V by 5 bases; bases with no gene match: 4.

This clonotype was seen a few times. This chain links TRBV6-1 with TRBJ1-5; no clear D gene. The CDR3 has 13 amino acids. CDR1 MNHNS and CDR2 SASEGT come from the germline V gene. V lost 2 bases, J lost 4 bases, and 6 bases lay in between. The CDR3 reads CASSEFPNQPQHF. As DNA, the CDR3 is TGTGCCAGCAGTGAATTTCCAAATCAGCCCCAGCATTTT.

This clonotype was picked up a small number of times. The chain has TRBV4-3 and TRBJ2-3, with 15 nucleotides matching TRBD2. Germline assignment: CDR1 LGHNA and CDR2 YSLEER. V shed 3 bases and J 4 bases; nucleotides not matched to a gene: 2. This CDR3 is 16 amino acids long. The CDR3 nucleotides are TGCGCCAGCAGCCAGGGACTAGCGGGGGGCTCAGATACGCAGTATTTT. This encodes CASSQGLAGGSDTQYF.

This clonotype was observed a handful of times. This rearrangement joins TRBV7-2 to TRBJ2-2; 12 nucleotides line up with TRBD1. Germline trimming cut 5 bases from V and 6 bases from J; bases unmatched to any gene: 4. The CDR3 runs to 15 residues. Per germline, CDR1 SGHTA and CDR2 FQGNSA. CDR3 loop: CASSLGTGGPGELFF. The CDR3 nucleotides are TGTGCCAGCAGCCTAGGGACAGGGGGCCCCGGGGAGCTGTTTTTT.

The chain recombines TRBV5-4 with TRBJ1-1; a weak D match, TRBD1 (5 bases). V lost 3 bases to trimming and J lost 7 bases, with 13 bases between them. Germline V lookup: CDR1 SGHNT, CDR2 YYREEE (reference sequence). The CDR3 has 13 amino acids. CDR3 in amino acids: CASSYQVRGEAFF. CDR3 bases: TGTGCCAGCAGCTACCAGGTGAGGGGTGAAGCTTTCTTT. The full variable domain, rest sourced from reference TRBV5-4 and TRBJ1-1, is ETGVTQSPTHLIKTRGQQVTLRCSSQSGHNTVSWYQQALGQGPQFIFQYYREEENGRGNFPPRFSGLQFPNYSSELNVNALELDDSALYLCASSYQVRGEAFFGQGTRLTVV.

The chain's CDR3 is CASSQERGRGTQYF. The CDR3 DNA sequence: TGCGCCAGCAGCCAAGAGAGAGGGAGGGGGACCCAGTACTTC. The chain uses TRBV4-3 and TRBJ2-5; 7 bases fit TRBD2. With V trimmed by 0 bases and J by 7 bases, 5 bases remained unmatched. This CDR3 comprises 14 residues. Germline-derived CDR1 and CDR2 are LGHNA and YSLEER.

This chain connects TRBV14 to TRBJ1-3; D remains ambiguous. Germline V gene data show CDR1 as SGHDN and CDR2 as FVKESK. The ends were cut back, 3 bases at V and 0 bases at J, with 12 bases in the middle. The CDR3 totals 16 residues. As DNA, the CDR3 is TGTGCCAGCAGCCAGCGACTAGCCCACTCTGGAAACACCATATATTTT. This gives the protein CASSQRLAHSGNTIYF.

Of note for this clonotype: Given a much more abundant clone one base away, this may be a read error. The chain links TRBV6-1 to TRBJ1-5, with D uncertain. The CDR3 length is 14 residues. Germline V gene lookup returns CDR1 MNHNS and CDR2 SASEGT. The CDR3 region is CASGEFVSVNSQHF. The CDR3 nucleotides read TGTGCCAGCGGTGAATTTGTTTCGGTTAATTCCCAGCATTTT.

The chain carries TRBV13 and TRBJ1-1, with D maybe TRBD1 (6 bases). The CDR3 contains 16 residues. The germline V and J ends were trimmed by 5 bases and 0 bases, with 16 bases remaining between them. Germline lookup yields CDR1 PRHDT and CDR2 FYEKMQ (reference sequence). The CDR3 region has the DNA TGTGCCAGCAGCGGGGGACAAAGGGTAATGAACACTGAAGCTTTCTTT. Translation: CASSGGQRVMNTEAFF.

The table lists this clonotype with a few counts. The rearrangement joins TRBV20-1 to TRBJ2-1, with a weak D call TRBD2 (6 bases). The V end lost 2 bases, the J end lost 4 bases, and 21 bases lay between the germline ends. The CDR3 is 17 residues long. CDR1 is DFQATT and CDR2 is SNEGSKA in the germline V gene (reference sequence). The CDR3 sequence: CSARQTYRDSKYNEQFF. Written as DNA, the CDR3 is TGCAGTGCTAGACAAACCTACCGGGACTCTAAATACAATGAGCAGTTCTTC.

The J gene is TRBJ1-2, the V gene TRBV6-1, with D hard to call. CDR1 MNHNS and CDR2 SASEGT come from the germline V gene. The CDR3 runs to 16 residues. V was trimmed by 7 bases and J by 4 bases, leaving 22 bases between them. CDR3 sequence: CASMARTGDPSYGYTF. CDR3 DNA sequence: TGTGCCAGCATGGCAAGGACGGGAGACCCGAGCTATGGCTACACCTTC.

This clonotype came up a few times. The rearrangement joins TRBV20-1 to TRBJ1-1; a possible D gene is TRBD1 (5 bases). V was cut by 2 bases and J by 0 bases, with 13 bases left in between. The CDR3 sequence is 15 residues long. CDR1 and CDR2 (germline): DFQATT, SNEGSKA (reference sequence). The CDR3: CSARLTGRLNTEAFF. In DNA form, the CDR3 reads TGCAGTGCTAGATTAACGGGACGGTTGAACACTGAAGCTTTCTTT.

The genes are TRBV20-1 and TRBJ1-1; tentatively, D is TRBD1 (6 bases). Trimming pared 2 bases from V and 4 bases from J, leaving 11 bases between. CDR1 and CDR2 (germline): DFQATT, SNEGSKA (reference sequence). The CDR3 is made up of 13 amino acids. In DNA, the CDR3 is TGCAGTGCTAGATATCCAGGGGTCACTGAAGCTTTCTTT. Protein product: CSARYPGVTEAFF.

The chain uses TRBV7-9 and TRBJ2-5; D not certain. The CDR3 totals 14 residues. The germline V gene has CDR1 SEHNR and CDR2 FQNEAQ (reference sequence). The V end lost 5 bases, the J end lost 4 bases, and 14 bases lay between the germline ends. As DNA, the CDR3 is TGTGCCAGCAGCCCAGGCGCGTTACGAGAGACCCAGTACTTC. Translating gives CASSPGALRETQYF. Full variable domain (remainder filled in from reference TRBV7-9 and TRBJ2-5): DTGVSQNPRHKITKRGQNVTFRCDPISEHNRLYWYRQTLGQGPEFLTYFQNEAQLEKSRLLSDRFSAERPKGSFSTLEIQRTEQGDSAMYLCASSPGALRETQYFGPGTRLLVL.

A single count supports this clonotype. The gene calls are TRBV21-1 and TRBJ2-1; TRBD1, as called in the table, went unchecked against the DNA. TRBV21-1 is an annotated pseudogene. The CDR3 length is 14 residues. The CDR3 protein is CASVRVVTYNEQFF. Here the CDR3 DNA reads TGTGCCAGTGTCAGGGTAGTCACCTACAATGAGCAGTTCTTC.

The chain combines TRBV29-1 with TRBJ1-3; D ambiguous. The CDR3 contains 12 residues. CDR1 and CDR2 from the germline V gene are SQVTM and ANQGSEA. Between the trimmed V and J ends, which lost 4 bases and 0 bases, there was a span of 4 bases. The CDR3 nucleotides read TGCAGCGTTGTCACCTCTGGAAACACCATATATTTT. Residues: CSVVTSGNTIYF.

This clonotype was seen only a few times. This rearrangement joins TRBV12-3 or TRBV12-4 to TRBJ1-3; tentatively, D is TRBD1 (6 bases). The CDR3 extends over 14 amino acids. V was shortened by 5 bases and J by 2 bases, with 10 bases between the two germline ends. The CDR3 DNA follows: TGTGCCAGCAGTATAACAGGGACTGGAAACACCATATATTTT. Translation gives CASSITGTGNTIYF.

This chain connects TRBV4-2 to TRBJ2-5; 9 positions agree with TRBD2. V lost 0 bases, J lost 4 bases, and 9 bases stayed unmatched. Germline CDR1 and CDR2: LGHNA and YNFKEQ. The CDR3 runs 17 residues. The CDR3 region is CASSQEGAGGHGETQYF. In DNA form, the CDR3 reads TGTGCCAGCAGCCAAGAGGGAGCGGGGGGCCACGGAGAGACCCAGTACTTC.

This clonotype has only a few counts. V and J are TRBV12-3 or TRBV12-4 and TRBJ2-5, with TRBD1 identical over 10 bases. With V trimmed by 5 bases and J by 2 bases, 2 bases remained unmatched. The CDR3 runs to 14 residues. The CDR3 sequence is CASSRQGAQETQYF. CDR3 sequence (DNA): TGTGCCAGCAGTCGACAGGGGGCTCAAGAGACCCAGTACTTC.

The rearrangement joins TRBV5-1 to TRBJ2-7; D is uncertain. The CDR3 totals 13 residues. The V gene's germline CDR1 is SGHRS and CDR2 YFSETQ. Trimming took off 4 bases at V and 2 bases at J, with 10 bases between the two ends. The CDR3 loop reads CASSRAGAYEQYF. The CDR3 DNA follows: TGCGCCAGCAGCCGGGCAGGCGCCTACGAGCAGTACTTC.

This clonotype was recorded a few times. The genes are TRBV5-1 and TRBJ2-7, with 7 bases identical to TRBD2. V shed 4 bases, J shed 3 bases, and the junction held 7 bases outside the gene matches. Germline V gene lookup returns CDR1 SGHRS and CDR2 YFSETQ. The length of the CDR3 is 14 residues. CDR3 in DNA: TGCGCCAGCAGCGGCACTAGCGCGGGCTACGAGCAGTACTTC. This encodes CASSGTSAGYEQYF.